The next 15 T cell receptor beta chains were all read from a single sample in a study of blood T cell repertoires in COVID-19. TCRdb keeps only in-frame clones here, not all; method: immunoSEQ multiplex PCR. Of approximately 82,000 clones detected, around 80% appear once; the ten largest clones hold under 45%. The source material was peripheral blood. The receptors derive from a woman between 70 and 85 years old with acute or convalescent COVID-19.

In this sample, this clone turned up a few times. V usage is TRBV2 and J usage is TRBJ2-2; TRBD1 matches at 7 bases. Germline V gene lookup returns CDR1 SNHLY and CDR2 FYNNEI. This CDR3 comprises 15 residues. V shed 5 bases, J shed 1 base, and the junction held 4 bases outside the gene matches. CDR3 sequence (DNA): TGTGCCAGCAGTAGGGACAGAGTGAACACCGGGGAGCTGTTTTTT. This encodes CASSRDRVNTGELFF.

This chain uses TRBV5-5 with TRBJ2-5; 7 bases fit TRBD2. This CDR3 has 17 residues. CDR1 is SGHKS, CDR2 YYEKEE, per germline (reference sequence). J gave up 1 base and V 5 bases, and 14 bases lay outside the gene matches. Here the CDR3 reads CASSPPASPGGQETQYF. CDR3 sequence (DNA): TGTGCCAGCAGTCCACCCGCGTCCCCGGGGGGCCAAGAGACCCAGTACTTC.

This clone was seen just once. V usage is TRBV7-2 and J usage is TRBJ2-7; 12 positions agree with TRBD1. V dropped 4 bases and J dropped 12; count of bases not matched to a gene: 16. The CDR3 has 16 amino acids. Per germline, CDR1 SGHTA and CDR2 FQGNSA. The CDR3 reads CASSSSGGQGATRWYF. The CDR3 DNA sequence: TGTGCCAGCAGCTCTAGCGGGGGACAGGGGGCGACCCGCTGGTACTTC. Filled out from reference TRBV7-2 and TRBJ2-7, the complete variable domain reads GAGVSQSPSNKVTEKGKDVELRCDPISGHTALYWYRQSLGQGLEFLIYFQGNSAPDKSGLPSDRFSAERTGGSVSTLTIQRTQQEDSAVYLCASSSSGGQGATRWYFGPGTRLTVT.

The chain joins TRBV19 to TRBJ1-2, with D possibly TRBD1 on 6 matching bases. Germline V CDR1 and CDR2: LNHDA, SQIVND (reference sequence). V lost 9 bases and J 7 bases, leaving 9 bases between the germline ends. The length of the CDR3 is 10 residues. This chain's CDR3 is CASLGAGYTF. The CDR3 DNA is TGTGCCAGCCTGGGGGCTGGCTACACCTTC.

This clone showed up just a few times. V is TRBV5-6 and J is TRBJ2-1; 10 nucleotides match TRBD2. Germline V CDR1 and CDR2: SGHDT, YYEEEE. This CDR3 has 16 residues. The trim removed 3 bases at V and 8 bases at J, leaving 11 bases unmatched. The CDR3 bases are TGTGCCAGCAGCTACGTTAGTCTAGCGGGAGAGGATGAGCAGTTCTTC. Its protein product is CASSYVSLAGEDEQFF.

This sequence joins TRBV27 and TRBJ2-7; D is possibly TRBD1 (6 bases). CDR3 length: 13 amino acids. Per germline, CDR1 MNHEY and CDR2 SMNVEV (reference sequence). V lost 7 bases to trimming and J lost 4 bases, with 14 bases between them. In nucleotides, the CDR3 is TGTGCCAGCACTCGACAGGTCGGGTACGAGCAGTACTTC. Encoded protein: CASTRQVGYEQYF.

The chain has TRBV7-3 and TRBJ2-1, with TRBD1 identical over 11 bases. The germline gives CDR1 SGHTA, CDR2 FQGTGA. With 6 bases clipped from V and 0 bases from J, the junction kept 16 bases outside the gene matches. This CDR3 has 20 amino acids. CDR3 nucleotides: TGTGCCAGCAGGCCCCGGACAGGGGGCTTACTAGCGGGCTCCTACAATGAGCAGTTCTTC. It translates to CASRPRTGGLLAGSYNEQFF. The whole variable domain, remainder taken from reference TRBV7-3 and TRBJ2-1, is GAGVSQTPSNKVTEKGKYVELRCDPISGHTALYWYRQSLGQGPEFLIYFQGTGAADDSGLPNDRFFAVRPEGSVSTLKIQRTERGDSAVYLCASRPRTGGLLAGSYNEQFFGPGTRLTVL.

The chain uses TRBV5-4 and TRBJ1-2, with unresolved D. The V end lost 4 bases, the J end lost 4 bases, and 17 bases lay between the germline ends. The CDR3 covers 15 residues. From germline, CDR1 is SGHNT and CDR2 YYREEE (reference sequence). CDR3 coding DNA: TGTGCCAGCAGCCTAGGCCGGGAGGGTAGCTATGGCTACACCTTC. Amino acids: CASSLGREGSYGYTF.

Here the CDR3 DNA reads TGCGCCAGCCGTGGGGGGGGTTACAATGAGCAGTTCTTC. Amino acid sequence: CASRGGGYNEQFF. The J gene is TRBJ2-1, the V gene TRBV10-2; 7 bases align to TRBD2. Losses at the gene ends were 8 bases for V and 4 bases for J; bases not matched to a gene: 5. Looked up from germline, CDR1 is WSHSY and CDR2 is SAAADI. The CDR3 covers 13 residues.

This chain uses TRBV6-1 with TRBJ2-2; TRBD2 matches 10 bases. The CDR3 runs to 14 residues. The junction had 5 bases not matched to a gene; V was cut back by 8 bases and J by 5 bases. Germline CDR1 and CDR2: MNHNS and SASEGT. DNA for the CDR3: TGTGCCAGCTCGGTAGCGGGAGGTACCGGGGAGCTGTTTTTT. Protein sequence: CASSVAGGTGELFF.

This clone was picked up a small number of times. This chain connects TRBV29-1 to TRBJ2-7; the D is unclear. CDR3 length: 14 amino acids. CDR1 and CDR2 (germline): SQVTM, ANQGSEA. Deletions cut 4 bases from V and 0 bases from J, with 13 bases between. CDR3 DNA sequence: TGCAGCGTTGCCCCCGCCTCACTCTCCTACGAGCAGTACTTC. Translated, it gives CSVAPASLSYEQYF.

This clone was seen a handful of times. V usage is TRBV7-2 and J usage is TRBJ2-3, with 8 bases identical to TRBD1. This CDR3 has 12 residues. V lost 8 bases to trimming and J lost 4 bases; unmatched junction nucleotides: 2. The germline V gene encodes CDR1 SGHTA and CDR2 FQGNSA. In nucleotides, the CDR3 is TGTGCCAGCTCGGACAGGGCAGATACGCAGTATTTT. Residues: CASSDRADTQYF.

This clone was detected a few times. V is TRBV11-3 and J is TRBJ2-3; TRBD2 might be the D (6 bases). Germline V gene sequence: CDR1 SGHNT, CDR2 YENEEA. V was cut by 5 bases and J by 2 bases, with 11 bases left in between. CDR3 length: 14 amino acids. The CDR3 spells CASSPRDLTDTQYF. The CDR3 DNA is TGTGCCAGCAGCCCGCGGGATCTCACAGATACGCAGTATTTT. The full variable domain, with the rest looked up from reference TRBV11-3 and TRBJ2-3, is EAGVVQSPRYKIIEKKQPVAFWCNPISGHNTLYWYLQNLGQGPELLIRYENEEAVDDSQLPKDRFSAERLKGVDSTLKIQPAELGDSAVYLCASSPRDLTDTQYFGPGTRLTVL.

V and J are TRBV9 and TRBJ1-4; TRBD1 might be the D (5 bases). The germline CDR1 and CDR2 sequences are SGDLS and YYNGEE. The CDR3 sequence is 15 residues long. V lost 2 bases and J 6 bases, leaving 14 bases between the germline ends. CDR3 amino acids: CASSVGPGGDEKLFF. In DNA form, the CDR3 reads TGTGCCAGCAGCGTGGGCCCCGGGGGAGATGAAAAACTGTTTTTT.

This clone was seen more than once but under ten times. This chain connects TRBV7-8 to TRBJ2-2; 13 positions match TRBD2. Germline trimming cut 1 base from V and 6 bases from J; bases unmatched to any gene: 2. This CDR3 region has 16 residues. The germline V gene encodes CDR1 SGHVS and CDR2 FQNEAQ. In DNA form, the CDR3 reads TGTGCCAGCAGCTTAGGGACTAGCGGGAGTTCCGGGGAGCTGTTTTTT. Protein sequence: CASSLGTSGSSGELFF.